This TCR beta chain was captured by sequencing in a study of T cell changes during pregnancy in multiple sclerosis. V was clipped by 5 bases and J by 4 bases; unmatched bases: 4. Germline-derived CDR1 and CDR2 are LNHDA and SQIVND (reference sequence). The CDR3 has 13 amino acids. This clone was observed a handful of times. Only in-frame clones appear in the TCRdb table, and some are missing; sequencing was by immunoSEQ multiplex PCR. The data contain about 41,000 clones, roughly 88% of them singletons. This chain uses TRBV19 with TRBJ1-2; 7 bases fit TRBD1. The material sequenced was CD8+ T cells from peripheral blood mononuclear cells, taken in the first trimester of pregnancy. The origin of this receptor is a female donor with multiple sclerosis, enrolled in a pregnancy study. The CDR3 DNA reads as TGTGCCAGTAGTCCCGGGGACAGCTATGGCTACACCTTC. Its translation: CASSPGDSYGYTF.